This T cell receptor (beta chain) was captured by sequencing in a study of PD-L1 blockade in urothelial cancer. As for the study in general: Blood analysis occurred 3 weeks (second dose) and 6 weeks after treatment start.

The data were produced by immunoSEQ multiplex PCR, yet TCRdb's version contains in-frame clones alone and is incomplete. The sample has roughly 56,000 clones, roughly 84% seen once. The CDR3 covers 11 residues. In germline, CDR1 is SGHDN, CDR2 FVKESK. V was cut by 5 bases and J by 6 bases, with 8 bases left in between. Time point specified: pretreatment peripheral blood. This TCR came from a man aged 55 to 70 with urothelial cancer. The sample consisted of PBMCs, taken around atezolizumab (anti-PD-L1) treatment. The rearrangement links TRBV14 to TRBJ2-7; D is possibly TRBD1 (5 bases). CDR3 residues: CASSSGSEQYF. The CDR3 bases are TGTGCCAGCAGCTCAGGGTCCGAGCAGTACTTC.